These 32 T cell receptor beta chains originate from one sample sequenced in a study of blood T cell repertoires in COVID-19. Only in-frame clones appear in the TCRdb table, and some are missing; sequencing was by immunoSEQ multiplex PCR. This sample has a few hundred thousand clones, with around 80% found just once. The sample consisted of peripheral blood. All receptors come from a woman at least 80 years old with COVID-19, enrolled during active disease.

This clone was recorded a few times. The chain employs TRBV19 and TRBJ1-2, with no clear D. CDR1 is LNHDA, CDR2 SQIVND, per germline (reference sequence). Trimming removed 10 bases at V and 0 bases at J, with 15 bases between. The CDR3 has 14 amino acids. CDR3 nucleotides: TGTGCCACCCGACGAGGGCTAGCTAACTATGGCTACACCTTC. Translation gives CATRRGLANYGYTF.

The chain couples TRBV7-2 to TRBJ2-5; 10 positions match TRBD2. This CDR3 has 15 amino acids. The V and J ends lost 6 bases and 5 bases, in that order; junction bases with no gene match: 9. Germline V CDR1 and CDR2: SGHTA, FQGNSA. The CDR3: CASRISGGALETQYF. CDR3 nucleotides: TGTGCCAGCAGGATAAGCGGGGGGGCCTTGGAGACCCAGTACTTC.

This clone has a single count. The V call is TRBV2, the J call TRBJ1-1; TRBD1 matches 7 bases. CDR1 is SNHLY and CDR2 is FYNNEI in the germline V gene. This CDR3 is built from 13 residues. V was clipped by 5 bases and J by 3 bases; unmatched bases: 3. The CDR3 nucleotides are TGTGCCAGCAGTCAACAGGGGTACACTGAAGCTTTCTTT. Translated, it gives CASSQQGYTEAFF.

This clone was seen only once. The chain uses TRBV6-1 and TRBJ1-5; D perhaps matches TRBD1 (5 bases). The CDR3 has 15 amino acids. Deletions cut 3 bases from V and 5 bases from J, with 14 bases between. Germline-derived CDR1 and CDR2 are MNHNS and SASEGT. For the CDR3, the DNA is TGTGCCAGCAGTGAGGGGGGTATGGGGGATCAGCCCCAGCATTTT. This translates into CASSEGGMGDQPQHF.

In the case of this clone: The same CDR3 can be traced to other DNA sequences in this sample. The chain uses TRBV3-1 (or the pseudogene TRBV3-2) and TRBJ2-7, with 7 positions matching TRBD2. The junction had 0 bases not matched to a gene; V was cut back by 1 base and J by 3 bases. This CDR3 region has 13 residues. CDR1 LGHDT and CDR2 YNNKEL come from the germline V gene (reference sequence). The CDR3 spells CASSQGGGYEQYV. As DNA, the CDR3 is TGTGCCAGCAGCCAAGGCGGGGGCTACGAGCAGTACGTC.

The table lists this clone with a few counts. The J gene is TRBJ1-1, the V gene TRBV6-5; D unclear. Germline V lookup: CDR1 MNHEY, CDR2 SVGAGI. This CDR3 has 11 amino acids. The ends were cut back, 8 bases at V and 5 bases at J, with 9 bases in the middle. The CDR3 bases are TGTGCCAGCCCCCGGGGTACTGAAGCTTTCTTT. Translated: CASPRGTEAFF.

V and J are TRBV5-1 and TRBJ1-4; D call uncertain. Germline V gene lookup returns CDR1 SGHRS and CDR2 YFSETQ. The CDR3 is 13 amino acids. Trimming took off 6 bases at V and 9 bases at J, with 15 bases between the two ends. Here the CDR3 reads CASTEPPQKKLFF. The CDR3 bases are TGCGCCAGCACCGAACCCCCCCAGAAAAAACTGTTTTTT.

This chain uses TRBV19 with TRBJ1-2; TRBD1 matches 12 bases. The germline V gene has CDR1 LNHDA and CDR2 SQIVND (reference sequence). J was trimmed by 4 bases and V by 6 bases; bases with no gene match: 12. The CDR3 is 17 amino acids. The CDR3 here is CASSTGTGGELAYGYTF. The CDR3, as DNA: TGTGCCAGTAGCACCGGGACAGGGGGCGAGCTAGCCTATGGCTACACCTTC.

The CDR3 sequence is CASSPGGTGTDTQYF. The DNA for the CDR3 is TGTGCCAGCAGTCCCGGAGGGACGGGCACAGATACGCAGTATTTT. V and J are TRBV2 and TRBJ2-3, with a tentative D call TRBD2 (6 bases). The length of the CDR3 is 15 residues. With 5 bases removed from V and 1 base from J, the gap between germline ends came to 13 bases. Germline values: CDR1 SNHLY, CDR2 FYNNEI. The full variable domain, rest sourced from reference TRBV2 and TRBJ2-3, is EPEVTQTPSHQVTQMGQEVILRCVPISNHLYFYWYRQILGQKVEFLVSFYNNEISEKSEIFDDQFSVERPDGSNFTLKIRSTKLEDSAMYFCASSPGGTGTDTQYFGPGTRLTVL.

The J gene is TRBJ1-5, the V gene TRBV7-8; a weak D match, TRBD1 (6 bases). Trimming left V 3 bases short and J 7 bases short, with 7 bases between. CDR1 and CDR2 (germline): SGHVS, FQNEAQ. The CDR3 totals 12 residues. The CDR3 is CASSFQGQPQHF. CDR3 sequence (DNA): TGTGCCAGCAGCTTTCAGGGGCAGCCCCAGCATTTT.

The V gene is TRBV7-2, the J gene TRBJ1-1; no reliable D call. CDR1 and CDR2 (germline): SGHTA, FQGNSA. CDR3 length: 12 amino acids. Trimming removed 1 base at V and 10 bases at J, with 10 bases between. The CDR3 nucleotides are TGTGCCAGCAGCTTAGGACTCAGCGGAGCTTTCTTT. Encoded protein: CASSLGLSGAFF.

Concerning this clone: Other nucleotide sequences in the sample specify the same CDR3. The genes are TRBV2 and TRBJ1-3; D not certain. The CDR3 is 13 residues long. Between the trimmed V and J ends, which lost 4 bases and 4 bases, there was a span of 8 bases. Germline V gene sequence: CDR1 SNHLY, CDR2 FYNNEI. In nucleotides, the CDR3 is TGTGCCAGCAGTGTATCGGGGGGAAACACCATATATTTT. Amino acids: CASSVSGGNTIYF.

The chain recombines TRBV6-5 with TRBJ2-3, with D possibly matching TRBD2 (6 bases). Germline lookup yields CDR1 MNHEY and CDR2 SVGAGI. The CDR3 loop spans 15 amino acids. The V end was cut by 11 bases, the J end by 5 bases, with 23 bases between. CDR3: CAGNSGYTPLDTQYF. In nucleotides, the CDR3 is TGTGCCGGTAATAGCGGATATACTCCCTTAGATACGCAGTATTTT.

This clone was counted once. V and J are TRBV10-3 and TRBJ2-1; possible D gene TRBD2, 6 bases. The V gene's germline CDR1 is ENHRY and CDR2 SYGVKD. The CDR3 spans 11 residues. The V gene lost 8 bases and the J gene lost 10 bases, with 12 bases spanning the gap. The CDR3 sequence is CAIGTGGEQFF. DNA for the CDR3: TGTGCCATCGGGACTGGGGGGGAGCAGTTCTTC.

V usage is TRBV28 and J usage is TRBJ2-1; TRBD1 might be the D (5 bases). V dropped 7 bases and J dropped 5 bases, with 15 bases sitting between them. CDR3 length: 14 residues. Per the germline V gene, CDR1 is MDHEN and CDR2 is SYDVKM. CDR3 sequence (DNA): TGTGCCAGCACAGTTACCTACAGGAACAATGAGCAGTTCTTC. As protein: CASTVTYRNNEQFF.

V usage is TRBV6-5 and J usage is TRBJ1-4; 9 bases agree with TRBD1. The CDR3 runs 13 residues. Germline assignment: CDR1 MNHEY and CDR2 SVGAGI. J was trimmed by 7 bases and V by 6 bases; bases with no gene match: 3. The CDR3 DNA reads TGTGCCAGCAGGGGACAGGGTTCTGAAAAACTGTTTTTT. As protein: CASRGQGSEKLFF.

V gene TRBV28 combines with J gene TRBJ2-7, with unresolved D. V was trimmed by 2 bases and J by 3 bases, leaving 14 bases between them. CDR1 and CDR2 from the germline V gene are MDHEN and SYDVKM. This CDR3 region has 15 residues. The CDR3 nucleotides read TGTGCCAGCAGTTTAGCAAGAGAATACGGCTACGAGCAGTACTTC. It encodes CASSLAREYGYEQYF.

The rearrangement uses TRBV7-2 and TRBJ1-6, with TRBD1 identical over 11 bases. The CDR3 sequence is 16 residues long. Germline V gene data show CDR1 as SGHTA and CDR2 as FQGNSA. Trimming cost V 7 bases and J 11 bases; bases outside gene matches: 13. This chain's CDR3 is CASTPFPGTGGPPLHF. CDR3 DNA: TGTGCCAGCACCCCATTCCCCGGGACAGGGGGTCCACCCCTCCACTTT.

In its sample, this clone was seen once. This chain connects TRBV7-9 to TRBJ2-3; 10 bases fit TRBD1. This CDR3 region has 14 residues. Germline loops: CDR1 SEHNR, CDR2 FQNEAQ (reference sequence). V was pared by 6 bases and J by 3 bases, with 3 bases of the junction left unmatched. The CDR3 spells CASRRTGGTDTQYF. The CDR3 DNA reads TGTGCCAGCAGACGGACAGGGGGAACAGATACGCAGTATTTT.

The CDR3: CASRLPGDTQYF. CDR3 in DNA: TGTGCCAGCAGACTACCGGGAGATACGCAGTATTTT. J is TRBJ2-3 and V is TRBV6-6; D remains unclear. This CDR3 region has 12 residues. In germline, CDR1 is MNHNY, CDR2 SVGAGI (reference sequence). Deletions cut 6 bases from V and 5 bases from J, with 9 bases between.

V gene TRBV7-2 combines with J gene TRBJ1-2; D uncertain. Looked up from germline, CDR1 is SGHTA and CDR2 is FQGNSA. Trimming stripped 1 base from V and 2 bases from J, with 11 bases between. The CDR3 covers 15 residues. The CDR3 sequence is CASSLVAGDNYGYTF. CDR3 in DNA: TGTGCCAGCAGCTTAGTGGCGGGTGACAACTATGGCTACACCTTC.

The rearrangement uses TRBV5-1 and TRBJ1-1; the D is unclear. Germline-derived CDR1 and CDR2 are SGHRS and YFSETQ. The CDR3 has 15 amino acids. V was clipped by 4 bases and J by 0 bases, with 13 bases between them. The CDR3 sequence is CASSPRGPMNTEAFF. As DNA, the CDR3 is TGCGCCAGCAGCCCTCGCGGCCCCATGAACACTGAAGCTTTCTTT.

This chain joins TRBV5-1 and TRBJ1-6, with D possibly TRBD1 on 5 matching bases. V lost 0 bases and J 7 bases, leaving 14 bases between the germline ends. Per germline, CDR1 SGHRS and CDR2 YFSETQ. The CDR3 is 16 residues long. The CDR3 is CASSLAGNTGNSPLHF. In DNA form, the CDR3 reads TGCGCCAGCAGCTTGGCCGGCAATACAGGCAATTCACCCCTCCACTTT.

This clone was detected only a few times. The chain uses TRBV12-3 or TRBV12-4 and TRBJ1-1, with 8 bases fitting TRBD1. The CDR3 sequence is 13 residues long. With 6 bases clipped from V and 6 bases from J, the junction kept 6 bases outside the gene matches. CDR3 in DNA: TGTGCCAGCAGCCTTGGACAGGGCTCTGAAGCTTTCTTT. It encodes CASSLGQGSEAFF.

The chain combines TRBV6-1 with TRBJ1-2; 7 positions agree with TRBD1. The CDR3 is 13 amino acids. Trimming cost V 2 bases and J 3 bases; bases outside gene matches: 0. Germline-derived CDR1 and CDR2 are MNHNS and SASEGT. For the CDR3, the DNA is TGTGCCAGCAGTGAACAGGGGGACTATGGCTACACCTTC. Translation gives CASSEQGDYGYTF.

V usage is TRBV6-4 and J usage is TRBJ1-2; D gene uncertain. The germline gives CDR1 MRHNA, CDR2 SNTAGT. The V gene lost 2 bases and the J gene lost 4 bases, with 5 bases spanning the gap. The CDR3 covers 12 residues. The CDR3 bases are TGTGCCAGCAGTGACAGCCGCTATGGCTACACCTTC. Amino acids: CASSDSRYGYTF.

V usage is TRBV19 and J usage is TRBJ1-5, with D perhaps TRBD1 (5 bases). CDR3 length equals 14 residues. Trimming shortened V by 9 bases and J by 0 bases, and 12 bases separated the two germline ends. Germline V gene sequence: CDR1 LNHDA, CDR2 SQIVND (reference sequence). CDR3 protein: CASHEQASNQPQHF. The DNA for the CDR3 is TGTGCCAGCCACGAACAGGCTAGCAATCAGCCCCAGCATTTT.

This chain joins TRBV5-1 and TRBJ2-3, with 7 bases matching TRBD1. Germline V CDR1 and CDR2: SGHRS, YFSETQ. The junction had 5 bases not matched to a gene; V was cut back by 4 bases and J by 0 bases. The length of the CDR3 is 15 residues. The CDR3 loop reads CASSPGTASTDTQYF. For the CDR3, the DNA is TGCGCCAGCAGCCCTGGGACAGCTAGCACAGATACGCAGTATTTT.

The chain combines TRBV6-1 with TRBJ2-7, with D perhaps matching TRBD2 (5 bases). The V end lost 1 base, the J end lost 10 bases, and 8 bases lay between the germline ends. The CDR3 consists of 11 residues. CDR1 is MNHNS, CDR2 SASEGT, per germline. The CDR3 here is CASSEERRQYV. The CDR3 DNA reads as TGTGCCAGCAGTGAAGAGCGGAGACAGTACGTC.

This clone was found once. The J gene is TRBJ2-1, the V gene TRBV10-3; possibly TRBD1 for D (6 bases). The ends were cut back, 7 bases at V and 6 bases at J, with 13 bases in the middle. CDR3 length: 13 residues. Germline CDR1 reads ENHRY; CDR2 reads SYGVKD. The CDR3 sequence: CAIKSQGINEQFF. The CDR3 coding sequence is TGTGCCATCAAGTCACAGGGCATCAATGAGCAGTTCTTC.

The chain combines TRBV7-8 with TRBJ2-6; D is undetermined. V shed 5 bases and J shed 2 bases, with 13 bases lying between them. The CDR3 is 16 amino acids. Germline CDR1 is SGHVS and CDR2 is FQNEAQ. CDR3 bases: TGTGCCAGCAGCAAAGGAGTTGTGGCTGGGGCCAACGTCCTGACTTTC. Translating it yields CASSKGVVAGANVLTF.

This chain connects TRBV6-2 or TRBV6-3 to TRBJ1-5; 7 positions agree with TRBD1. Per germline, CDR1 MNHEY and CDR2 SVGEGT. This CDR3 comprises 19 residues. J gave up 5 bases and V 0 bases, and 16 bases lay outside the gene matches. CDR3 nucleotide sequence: TGTGCCAGCAGTTACTCTAATCCCCCGGGCACAGGGGTGTATCAGCCCCAGCATTTT. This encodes CASSYSNPPGTGVYQPQHF.